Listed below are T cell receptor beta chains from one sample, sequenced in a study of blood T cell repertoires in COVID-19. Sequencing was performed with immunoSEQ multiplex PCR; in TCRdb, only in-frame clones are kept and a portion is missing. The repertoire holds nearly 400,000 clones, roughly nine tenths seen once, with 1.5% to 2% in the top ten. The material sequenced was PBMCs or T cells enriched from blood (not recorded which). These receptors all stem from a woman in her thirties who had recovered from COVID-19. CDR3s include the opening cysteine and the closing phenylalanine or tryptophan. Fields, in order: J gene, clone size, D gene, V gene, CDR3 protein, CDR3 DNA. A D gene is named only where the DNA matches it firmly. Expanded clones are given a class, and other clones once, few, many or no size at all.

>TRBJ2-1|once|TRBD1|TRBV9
CASSVGVRGSSNEQFF
TGTGCCAGCAGCGTAGGTGTCAGGGGGTCAAGCAATGAGCAGTTCTTC
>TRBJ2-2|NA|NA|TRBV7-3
CASSLTGAGDPGELFF
TGTGCCAGCAGCTTAACGGGGGCGGGAGACCCCGGGGAGCTGTTTTTT
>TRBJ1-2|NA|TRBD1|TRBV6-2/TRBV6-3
CASSIQGAGYGYTF
TGTGCCAGCAGTATCCAGGGGGCCGGGTATGGCTACACCTTC
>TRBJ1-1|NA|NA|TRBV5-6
CASSLVRENTEAFF
TGTGCCAGCAGCTTGGTGCGGGAGAACACTGAAGCTTTCTTT
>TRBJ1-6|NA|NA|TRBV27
CASSLGRQFYNSPLHF
TGTGCCAGCAGTTTAGGCAGGCAGTTCTATAATTCACCCCTCCACTTT
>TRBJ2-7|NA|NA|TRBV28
CASSSGSSYEQYF
TGTGCCAGCAGTTCAGGCAGCTCCTACGAGCAGTACTTC
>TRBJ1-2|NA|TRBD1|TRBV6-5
CASSYSTGANYGYTF
TGTGCCAGCAGTTATTCCACAGGGGCCAACTATGGCTACACCTTC
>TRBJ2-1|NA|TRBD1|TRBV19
CASSIGTGVYNEQFF
TGTGCCAGTAGTATTGGAACAGGGGTTTACAATGAGCAGTTCTTC
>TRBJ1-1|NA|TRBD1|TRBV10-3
CAISESTGAFTMNTEAFF
TGTGCCATCAGTGAGTCTACAGGGGCCTTTACTATGAACACTGAAGCTTTCTTT
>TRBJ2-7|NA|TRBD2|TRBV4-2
CASSRQAGWDYEQYF
TGTGCCAGCAGCCGACAAGCGGGGTGGGACTACGAGCAGTACTTC
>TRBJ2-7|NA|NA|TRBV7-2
CASSLRGGRERYF
TGTGCCAGCAGCTTAAGGGGAGGCAGGGAACGGTACTTC
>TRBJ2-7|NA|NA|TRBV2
CASSIGLRVDEQYF
TGTGCCAGCAGTATAGGACTCCGGGTTGACGAGCAGTACTTC
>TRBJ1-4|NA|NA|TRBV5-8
CASSLINGFREKLFF
TGTGCCAGCAGCTTGATAAATGGTTTTCGGGAAAAACTGTTTTTT
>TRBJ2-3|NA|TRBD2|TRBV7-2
CASSMGLAGGGPDTQYF
TGTGCCAGCAGCATGGGACTAGCGGGTGGGGGGCCAGATACGCAGTATTTT
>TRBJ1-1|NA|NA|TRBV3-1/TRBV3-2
CASSQLMGRTEAFF
TGTGCCAGCAGCCAATTGATGGGGAGAACTGAAGCTTTCTTT
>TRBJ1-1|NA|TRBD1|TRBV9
CASSVVGTGGLNTEAFF
TGTGCCAGCAGCGTAGTTGGGACAGGGGGACTGAACACTGAAGCTTTCTTT
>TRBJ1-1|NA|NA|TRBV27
CASGPRTAQTEAFF
TGTGCCAGCGGTCCCCGGACAGCGCAGACTGAAGCTTTCTTT
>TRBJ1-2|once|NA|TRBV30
CAWSRGRRYYGYTF
TGTGCCTGGAGTAGAGGAAGAAGATACTATGGCTACACCTTC
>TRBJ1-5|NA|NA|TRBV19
CASSIINQPQHF
TGTGCCAGTAGTATTATCAATCAGCCCCAGCATTTT
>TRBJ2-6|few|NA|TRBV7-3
CASSLNPPRAGANVLTF
TGTGCCAGCAGCTTAAACCCCCCCAGGGCAGGGGCCAACGTCCTGACTTTC
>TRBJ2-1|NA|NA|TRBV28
CASSSDNEQFF
TGTGCCAGCAGTTCAGATAATGAGCAGTTCTTC
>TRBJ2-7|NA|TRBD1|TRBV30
CALQGGTLEQYF
TGTGCCTTACAGGGGGGAACTCTAGAGCAGTACTTC